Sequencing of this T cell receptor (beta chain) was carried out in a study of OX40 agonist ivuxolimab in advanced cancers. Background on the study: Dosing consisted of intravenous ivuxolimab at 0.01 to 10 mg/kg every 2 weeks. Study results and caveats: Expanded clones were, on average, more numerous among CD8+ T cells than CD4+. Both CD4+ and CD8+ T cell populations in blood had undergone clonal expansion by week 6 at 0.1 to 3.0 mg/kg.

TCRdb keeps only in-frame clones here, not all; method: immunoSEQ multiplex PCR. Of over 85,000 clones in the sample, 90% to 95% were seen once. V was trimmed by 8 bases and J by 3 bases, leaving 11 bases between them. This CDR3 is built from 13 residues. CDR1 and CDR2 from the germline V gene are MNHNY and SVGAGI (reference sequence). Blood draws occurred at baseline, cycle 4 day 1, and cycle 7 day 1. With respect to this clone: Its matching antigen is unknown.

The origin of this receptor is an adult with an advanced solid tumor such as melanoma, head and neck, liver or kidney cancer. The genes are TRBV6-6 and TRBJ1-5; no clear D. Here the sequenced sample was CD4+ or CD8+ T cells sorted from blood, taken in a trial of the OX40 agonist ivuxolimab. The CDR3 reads CASYGNNNQPQHF. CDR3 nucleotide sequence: TGTGCCAGCTATGGGAATAACAATCAGCCCCAGCATTTT.